Listed below are T cell receptor beta chains from one sample, sequenced in a study of cytomegalovirus exposure and HLA in healthy donors. Method: immunoSEQ multiplex PCR; TCRdb's copy keeps in-frame clones and lacks some. The sample data list 120,000 to 150,000 clones. The source material was PBMCs. The receptors shown here come from a woman between 45 and 65 years old in good health and CMV-seronegative. Both conserved end residues are part of each CDR3. D genes are given only for firm matches.

>TRBV7-6|TRBJ2-6|TRBD1
CASTPGGSGANVLTF
TGTGCCAGCACTCCAGGGGGCTCTGGGGCCAACGTCCTGACTTTC
>TRBV11-1|TRBJ1-2|.
CASSLTSLSNYGYTF
TGTGCCAGCAGCTTAACAAGTTTATCGAACTATGGCTACACCTTC
>TRBV4-2|TRBJ1-3|TRBD1
CASSQDDRGWGSGNTIYF
TGTGCCAGCAGCCAAGATGACAGGGGTTGGGGCTCTGGAAACACCATATATTTT
>TRBV5-1|TRBJ2-2|.
CASSLLPSRTGELFF
TGCGCCAGCAGCCTCCTTCCGTCCCGCACCGGGGAGCTGTTTTTT
>TRBV19|TRBJ2-7|TRBD1
CASSAGTDPYEQYF
TGTGCCAGTAGTGCCGGGACAGACCCCTACGAGCAGTACTTC
>TRBV4-1|TRBJ2-3|TRBD2
CASSQGTSGADTQYF
TGCGCCAGCAGCCAAGGGACTAGCGGCGCGGATACGCAGTATTTT
>TRBV11-1|TRBJ1-2|TRBD1
CASSLTSGTGPYGYTF
TGTGCCAGCAGCTTAACCTCCGGGACAGGGCCCTATGGCTACACCTTC
>TRBV5-3|TRBJ1-1|.
CARSLASGRNTEAFF
TGTGCCAGAAGCTTGGCCTCTGGTAGGAACACTGAAGCTTTCTTT
>TRBV11-2|TRBJ2-5|.
CASTPRAGAEWETQYF
TGTGCCAGCACCCCCCGGGCGGGCGCGGAGTGGGAGACCCAGTACTTC
>TRBV15|TRBJ1-6|.
CATKSSYNSPLHF
TGTGCCACCAAGAGCTCCTATAATTCACCCCTCCACTTT
>TRBV11-1|TRBJ2-5|.
CASSPYSYQETQYF
TGTGCCAGCAGCCCTTACAGTTACCAAGAGACCCAGTACTTC
>TRBV5-1|TRBJ2-2|.
CASSVGLATNTGELFF
TGCGCCAGCAGCGTGGGGCTAGCGACGAACACCGGGGAGCTGTTTTTT
>TRBV7-9|TRBJ2-2|.
CASSTLVRTGELFF
TGTGCCAGCAGCACCCTGGTCCGGACCGGGGAGCTGTTTTTT
>TRBV9|TRBJ2-1|.
CASSANYNEQFF
TGTGCCAGCAGCGCCAACTACAATGAGCAGTTCTTC
>TRBV6-4|TRBJ2-1|TRBD2
CASSDSGRGGYNEQFF
TGTGCCAGCAGTGACTCGGGGCGGGGGGGGTACAATGAGCAGTTCTTC
>TRBV9|TRBJ2-3|.
CASSVATTNTDTQYF
TGTGCCAGCAGCGTAGCTACGACTAATACAGATACGCAGTATTTT
>TRBV7-9|TRBJ2-7|TRBD1
CASSPPGTVSSYEQYF
TGTGCCAGCAGCCCCCCCGGGACAGTGAGCTCCTACGAGCAGTACTTC
>TRBV29-1|TRBJ2-7|TRBD1
CSVRGDRGHYEQYF
TGCAGCGTTAGAGGAGACAGGGGGCATTACGAGCAGTACTTC
>TRBV10-2|TRBJ2-7|TRBD1
CASCRDREYEQYF
TGCGCCAGCTGCCGGGACAGGGAGTACGAGCAGTACTTC
>TRBV7-7|TRBJ2-5|.
CASSLAAGGGETQYF
TGTGCCAGCAGCTTAGCGGCAGGGGGAGGAGAGACCCAGTACTTC
>TRBV11-1|TRBJ2-6|.
CASSPYSGANVLTF
TGTGCCAGCAGCCCCTACTCTGGGGCCAACGTCCTGACTTTC
>TRBV27|TRBJ1-1|.
CASSFMGGGKAEAFF
TGTGCCAGCAGTTTTATGGGGGGGGGTAAGGCTGAAGCTTTCTTT
>TRBV15|TRBJ2-3|.
CATSRDTADTQYF
TGTGCCACCAGCAGAGATACAGCAGATACGCAGTATTTT
>TRBV7-9|TRBJ1-1|.
CASSRPTGTTEAFF
TGTGCCAGCAGCCGCCCCACAGGGACCACTGAAGCTTTCTTT
>TRBV11-3|TRBJ2-3|TRBD2
CASSFTSGGSTDTQYF
TGTGCCAGCAGCTTTACTAGCGGGGGGTCCACAGATACGCAGTATTTT
>TRBV28|TRBJ2-7|TRBD2
CASSLALAGDGYF
TGTGCCAGCAGTTTAGCTCTAGCGGGAGATGGTTACTTC
>TRBV5-4|TRBJ2-2|.
CASSLLQNTGELFF
TGTGCCAGCAGCTTGTTACAGAACACCGGGGAGCTGTTTTTT
>TRBV19|TRBJ1-2|TRBD1
CASSLQGRRSYTF
TGTGCCAGTAGCCTACAGGGGCGTCGTAGCTACACCTTC
>TRBV18|TRBJ2-3|.
CASSPGYGKTDTQYF
TGTGCCAGCTCACCAGGGTACGGGAAGACAGATACGCAGTATTTT
>TRBV4-1|TRBJ2-2|TRBD2
CASSQPGTSGKKRAGELFF
TGCGCCAGCAGCCAGCCCGGGACTAGCGGGAAGAAAAGAGCCGGGGAGCTGTTTTTT
>TRBV30|TRBJ1-6|.
CAWSGDGGPDEWPLHF
TGTGCCTGGAGTGGGGACGGGGGACCCGATGAGTGGCCCCTCCACTTT
>TRBV19|TRBJ1-1|TRBD1
CASSRQGTEAFF
TGTGCCAGTAGTCGACAGGGAACTGAAGCTTTCTTT
>TRBV28|TRBJ2-4|.
CASSLGLAKNIQYF
TGTGCCAGCAGTTTAGGACTAGCCAAAAACATTCAGTACTTC
>TRBV4-1|TRBJ1-2|.
CASSQEEGGYGYTF
TGCGCCAGCAGCCAAGAAGAGGGCGGCTATGGCTACACCTTC
>TRBV6-5|TRBJ1-1|TRBD1
CASSSWTGNTEAFF
TGTGCCAGCAGTTCTTGGACAGGAAACACTGAAGCTTTCTTT
>TRBV7-6|TRBJ2-7|.
CASSQRDGSSYEQYF
TGTGCCAGCAGCCAAAGGGACGGGAGCTCCTACGAGCAGTACTTC
>TRBV4-1|TRBJ2-3|TRBD1
CASSRGRDSSRTDTQYF
TGCGCCAGCAGCCGGGGCCGGGACAGCTCCCGCACAGATACGCAGTATTTT
>TRBV4-3|TRBJ2-3|TRBD2
CASGREVADTQYF
TGCGCCAGCGGGCGGGAGGTCGCAGATACGCAGTATTTT
>TRBV2|TRBJ2-1|.
CASSEALPQNNEQFF
TGTGCCAGCAGTGAAGCGCTTCCGCAGAACAATGAGCAGTTCTTC
>TRBV4-1|TRBJ1-1|.
CASSQPSGFKNTEAFF
TGCGCCAGCAGCCAACCTTCAGGGTTCAAGAACACTGAAGCTTTCTTT
>TRBV29-1|TRBJ2-7|TRBD1
CSARDREYYEQYF
TGCAGCGCAAGGGACAGGGAGTACTACGAGCAGTACTTC
>TRBV9|TRBJ2-1|TRBD2
CASSVASGGGVEQFF
TGTGCCAGCAGCGTAGCTAGCGGGGGGGGTGTTGAGCAGTTCTTC
>TRBV5-4|TRBJ2-7|TRBD2
CASSSGLAGNYEQYF
TGTGCCAGCAGCTCGGGACTAGCGGGGAACTACGAGCAGTACTTC
>TRBV19|TRBJ2-6|.
CASSMSPLTSGANVLTF
TGTGCCAGTAGTATGTCCCCCCTTACTTCTGGGGCCAACGTCCTGACTTTC
>TRBV6-6|TRBJ1-3|TRBD1
CAAPRQGISGNTIYF
TGTGCCGCGCCTCGACAGGGGATCTCTGGAAACACCATATATTTT
>TRBV7-2|TRBJ1-6|TRBD1
CASSLVAGGQGAYSPLHF
TGTGCCAGCAGCTTAGTGGCGGGAGGACAGGGGGCGTATTCACCCCTCCACTTT
>TRBV29-1|TRBJ2-2|.
CSAAPLAANTGELFF
TGCAGCGCTGCGCCTTTAGCGGCGAACACCGGGGAGCTGTTTTTT
>TRBV5-1|TRBJ2-3|.
CASSLEGRSGTDTQYF
TGCGCCAGCAGCTTGGAAGGCCGTAGCGGCACAGATACGCAGTATTTT
>TRBV7-9|TRBJ1-1|.
CASSLDRLNTEAFF
TGTGCCAGCAGCTTGGACAGATTGAACACTGAAGCTTTCTTT
>TRBV27|TRBJ1-2|TRBD1
CASSSLLQGDNYGYTF
TGTGCCAGCAGTTCTCTCTTACAGGGGGATAACTATGGCTACACCTTC
>TRBV6-5|TRBJ2-3|TRBD1
CASSYSGQGWTDTQYF
TGTGCCAGCAGTTATTCCGGACAGGGGTGGACAGATACGCAGTATTTT
>TRBV7-9|TRBJ2-1|TRBD2
CASSLGTSGNNEQFF
TGTGCCAGCAGCTTGGGAACTAGCGGAAACAATGAGCAGTTCTTC
>TRBV19|TRBJ1-4|TRBD1
CASSLQGAKEKLFF
TGTGCCAGTAGTTTACAGGGGGCAAAAGAAAAACTGTTTTTT
>TRBV5-1|TRBJ2-1|TRBD2
CASSFSSGRDSYNEQFF
TGCGCCAGCAGCTTCTCTAGCGGGAGGGACTCCTACAATGAGCAGTTCTTC
>TRBV30|TRBJ2-7|.
CAWSKGVYEQYF
TGTGCCTGGAGTAAAGGGGTGTACGAGCAGTACTTC
>TRBV6-1|TRBJ2-3|.
CASSLTVGTDTQYF
TGTGCCAGCAGTCTAACAGTGGGCACAGATACGCAGTATTTT
>TRBV15|TRBJ1-1|.
CATSRGLGGGTEAFF
TGTGCCACCAGCAGGGGACTAGGGGGTGGGACTGAAGCTTTCTTT
>TRBV6-6|TRBJ1-5|.
CASSPVRDDQPQHF
TGTGCCAGCAGCCCCGTCAGGGATGATCAGCCCCAGCATTTT